This T cell receptor (beta chain) was sequenced in a study of human T cells and chemical hapten exposure (dated by TCRdb to the early 2020s). For the wider study: For sensitization, 2% DPC in acetone was applied to an approximately 2 cm by approximately 2 cm area of upper inner arm skin. Patients additionally received weekly therapeutic DPC doses to the scalp throughout the approximately 25-week study period. Patch testing was performed on the upper back with Finn chambers containing 0.01% DPC, and the patch tests were scored after 6 days according to International Contact Dermatitis Research Group standards. The patient cohort, mostly female, included alopecia areata with under or over 50% scalp involvement, alopecia totalis and alopecia universalis. The libraries were sequenced as a pool, and the TCR yield per sample differed mostly because of small variations in library volumes within the pool. The study tracked peripheral blood TCR repertoire changes in vivo during primary and secondary sensitization to the hapten diphenylcyclopropenone (DPC) in alopecia patients. Patient blood was sampled pre-sensitization (week 0) and at 2, 6 and about 24 weeks after DPC sensitization. About 28 alopecia patients gave blood for TCR sequencing at one to four time points (pre-sensitization, 2, 6 and 24 weeks). General conclusions and limits of the study: Significantly more large CDR3 similarity clusters were formed by expanded TCRs than by pre-sensitization or healthy control sets, consistent with antigen-driven responses. Repeated subsampling changed both the strength of the expansion versus patch-test correlation and the threshold at which the correlation became significant. The number of PT1 expanded TCRs positively correlated with patch test score, significant at thresholds 8, 16 and 32 but not 4. DPC sensitization did not change the number of TCRs with a frequency above 1 in 1000, and there was no evidence of changes in global repertoire structure. Alopecia, a presumed autoimmune disease, was present in all patients, so the immune response of the patients might differ from that of healthy individuals.

Notes on this clonotype: Its antigen target is currently unknown. The record has no base qualities; no much larger clone is one base away.

The library was made by RACE. Sequencing relied on a NextSeq 500. Library preparation attached unique molecular identifiers to individual cDNA molecules for quantitative, reproducible TCR counting. Both TCR alpha and TCR beta chains were sequenced from each blood RNA sample. Per the authors' processing: A median of around 100,000 TCRs per sample was observed, with a range of about 23,224 to 700,000. The Decombinator software suite was used to annotate V, J and CDR3 in the TCR reads. For the PS versus PT1 abundance plots, all samples were subsampled to the same number of TCRs (28,000). Expanded TCRs were defined as absent before sensitization and observed at least eight times at the 2-week time point. Clones were called with MiXCR by TCRdb after fastp trimmed the public reads at Q25, and only in-frame beta chains were retained. Duplicate CDR3 protein sequences are folded into a single record with the most common DNA and genes. TCRdb's processing, not the authors', yielded these V and J calls. The sample yields 150,000 to 200,000 distinct CDR3 sequences; roughly a quarter were counted once. The ten largest clones add up to approximately 2.5% of the sample.

This specimen's time point label, interpreted: patch test 3, about 24 weeks after DPC sensitization. The treatment or condition label on this specimen signifies: therapeutic diphenylcyclopropenone sensitization with weekly scalp DPC. At every patch-test visit, the blood draw took place before the patch test was put on. Eligible patients were aged 18 to 70, diagnosed with alopecia, deemed suitable for DPC therapy, and excluded if pregnant. Total RNA was isolated from unfractionated whole blood collected in Tempus Blood RNA tubes. This specimen consisted of whole blood, obtained in connection with sensitization to the hapten diphenylcyclopropenone (DPC). The receptor was isolated from a woman in her 40s with alopecia areata. Some clones in this sample may be carry-over from other donors' samples.

The DNA sequence reads TGCAGTGCTAGAGATGTGGGGGCGCCTAGCACAGATACGCAGTATTTT. Its product reads: CSARDVGAPSTDTQYF. The rearrangement joined TRBV20-1 to TRBJ2-3, with TRBD1 as a weak D call on 6 bases. Including cysteine and phenylalanine, the CDR3 has 16 amino acids. Here the CDR3 DNA is all that survives: 48 bases in frame from base 1. At the junction V is shortened by 0 bases and J by 0 bases, with 13 bases in between. Sequences DFQATT (CDR1) and SNEGSKA (CDR2) are obtained from the germline V gene (reference sequence).